This T cell receptor (beta chain) comes out of a study of CD8 T cells in Susac syndrome. TCR beta was sequenced from blood CD8+ and CD4+ T cells. Negative isolation was applied to CD8+ and CD4+ T cells, and FACS enrichment was applied to TEMRA cells. Reverse transcription of roughly 0.45 to 1 ug RNA was carried out with random hexamers. With immunoSEQ multiplex PCR, TCR beta CDR3 was amplified across 54 Vbeta and 13 Jbeta. TCRdb re-analysed the immunoSEQ multiplex PCR reads in MiXCR, keeping a single row per CDR3 protein. The sample shows approximately 140,000 distinct CDR3 sequences, roughly 94% of them seen only once. V was cut by 0 bases and J by 6 bases, with 8 bases left in between. Germline CDR1 reads LGHNA; CDR2 reads YNFKEQ. This CDR3 contains 14 residues.

This clonotype originated in a human donor in good health. The rearrangement links TRBV4-2 to TRBJ2-2, with D perhaps TRBD1 (6 bases). The sequencing input was CD8+ T cells from PBMCs. The CDR3 DNA reads TGTGCCAGCAGCCAAGATCCAGGGGCCGGGGAGCTGTTTTTT. This codes for CASSQDPGAGELFF.